The rows below give T cell receptor beta chains drawn from one sample of a study of follicular helper T cells after annual influenza vaccination. Generated by immunoSEQ multiplex PCR, the TCRdb table keeps only in-frame clones and is missing some. The sample carries several thousand clones, roughly 83% recorded once. Sequencing used CXCR5+ CD38- circulating T follicular helper cells from blood, obtained 7 days after influenza vaccination. The receptors here all came from an adult who received the influenza vaccine. Both conserved end residues are part of each CDR3. D genes are given only for firm matches. Expanded clones are given a class, and other clones once, few, many or no size at all.

CSAGRLAGGSTDTQYF,TGCAGCGCGGGGAGACTAGCGGGGGGTAGCACAGATACGCAGTATTTT,TRBD2,TRBJ2-3,NA,TRBV29-1
CASSLGDTYNEQFF,TGTGCCAGCAGCTTAGGGGACACCTACAATGAGCAGTTCTTC,NA,TRBJ2-1,NA,TRBV11-3
CASSQGHSGTIDTQYF,TGCGCCAGCAGTCAAGGCCATTCAGGGACTATAGATACGCAGTATTTT,TRBD2,TRBJ2-3,NA,TRBV23-1
CASSQRGDGQPQHF,TGTGCCAGCAGTCAGAGGGGAGATGGCCAGCCCCAGCATTTT,NA,TRBJ1-5,NA,TRBV6-6
CASSEQGAREAFF,TGTGCCAGCAGTGAACAGGGGGCGCGTGAAGCTTTCTTT,TRBD1,TRBJ1-1,NA,TRBV6-1
CASSIGQGVSGYGYTF,TGTGCCAGTAGTATTGGGCAGGGGGTGTCTGGCTATGGCTACACCTTC,TRBD1,TRBJ1-2,NA,TRBV19
CASSPGVPLHF,TGTGCCAGCAGCCCAGGCGTACCCCTCCACTTT,NA,TRBJ1-6,NA,TRBV27
CASSRDTPTDTQYF,TGTGCCAGTAGTCGAGATACCCCTACAGATACGCAGTATTTT,NA,TRBJ2-3,NA,TRBV19
CASYSGRTSGVQETQYF,TGCGCCAGCTACTCCGGTCGGACTAGCGGAGTACAAGAGACCCAGTACTTC,TRBD2,TRBJ2-5,NA,TRBV5-1
CASSPRGTYEQYF,TGTGCCAGCAGCCCCAGGGGAACCTACGAGCAGTACTTC,NA,TRBJ2-7,few,TRBV11-3
CASSIRQGATETQYF,TGTGCCAGTAGTATACGTCAGGGGGCTACAGAGACCCAGTACTTC,TRBD1,TRBJ2-5,NA,TRBV19
CASSPQGTVAYGYTF,TGTGCCAGCAGTCCCCAAGGGACAGTCGCCTATGGCTACACCTTC,TRBD1,TRBJ1-2,NA,TRBV2
CASSPTGRGDQPQHF,TGTGCCAGCAGCCCGACAGGGAGGGGAGATCAGCCCCAGCATTTT,TRBD1,TRBJ1-5,NA,TRBV28
CASSMGLFGEQFF,TGTGCCAGTAGTATGGGGCTATTCGGTGAGCAGTTCTTC,NA,TRBJ2-1,NA,TRBV19
CASSTGQGGLNEQFF,TGTGCCAGCTCAACGGGACAGGGGGGACTCAATGAGCAGTTCTTC,TRBD1,TRBJ2-1,NA,TRBV18
CASSQDRGRNEQFF,TGTGCCAGCAGCCAGGACAGGGGTCGTAATGAGCAGTTCTTC,TRBD1,TRBJ2-1,NA,TRBV6-1
CAWSYTGGKKETQYF,TGTGCCTGGAGTTACACAGGGGGCAAGAAAGAGACCCAGTACTTC,TRBD1,TRBJ2-5,NA,TRBV30
CASRPQVGSMNTEAFF,TGTGCCAGCAGACCCCAGGTGGGGTCAATGAACACTGAAGCTTTCTTT,NA,TRBJ1-1,once,TRBV6-6
CASSPLPGRPGMNEQFF,TGTGCCAGCTCACCTCTCCCGGGCCGCCCAGGGATGAATGAGCAGTTCTTC,NA,TRBJ2-1,NA,TRBV18
CASSEGQTVTDTQYF,TGTGCCAGCAGTGAAGGGCAGACTGTCACAGATACGCAGTATTTT,NA,TRBJ2-3,NA,TRBV2
CASSSFSGQGSYEQYF,TGTGCCAGCAGCTCCTTTTCCGGACAGGGGTCCTACGAGCAGTACTTC,TRBD1,TRBJ2-7,NA,TRBV5-6
CATQPGTGSETQYF,TGCGCCACCCAACCCGGGACAGGGTCAGAGACCCAGTACTTC,TRBD1,TRBJ2-5,NA,TRBV5-1
CASSPGRLNEKLFF,TGTGCCAGTAGTCCGGGGAGATTGAATGAAAAACTGTTTTTT,NA,TRBJ1-4,few,TRBV19
CASSEAQFRASEAFF,TGTGCCAGCAGTGAAGCTCAATTCAGGGCATCTGAAGCTTTCTTT,NA,TRBJ1-1,NA,TRBV2
CASSPGLAGSTTIYEQYF,TGTGCCAGCAGCCCCGGACTAGCGGGCAGTACGACGATCTACGAGCAGTACTTC,TRBD2,TRBJ2-7,NA,TRBV7-8
CASSLKVGYEQYF,TGTGCCAGCAGTTTAAAGGTAGGCTACGAGCAGTACTTC,NA,TRBJ2-7,NA,TRBV28
CATSRDFGFQETQYF,TGTGCCACCAGCAGAGATTTCGGGTTCCAAGAGACCCAGTACTTC,NA,TRBJ2-5,once,TRBV15
CASSFIPGGLETQYF,TGTGCCAGCAGCTTTATTCCCGGGGGATTAGAGACCCAGTACTTC,NA,TRBJ2-5,NA,TRBV7-3
CASSPDRSNQPQHF,TGTGCCAGCTCACCCGACAGGAGCAATCAGCCCCAGCATTTT,NA,TRBJ1-5,NA,TRBV18
CASSPGNNQPQHF,TGTGCCAGCTCACCGGGAAATAATCAGCCCCAGCATTTT,NA,TRBJ1-5,NA,TRBV18
CATSRGAKNIQYF,TGTGCCACCAGCAGAGGGGCCAAAAACATTCAGTACTTC,NA,TRBJ2-4,NA,TRBV15
CASSLGTNEAYEQYF,TGCGCCAGCAGCTTGGGGACGAACGAGGCCTACGAGCAGTACTTC,NA,TRBJ2-7,NA,TRBV5-1
CASSLGLAGDSETQYF,TGTGCCAGCAGCCTAGGACTAGCGGGGGATTCGGAGACCCAGTACTTC,TRBD2,TRBJ2-5,NA,TRBV7-9
CASTTYPTGAITF,TGTGCCAGCACCACCTACCCCACAGGGGCTATCACCTTC,TRBD1,TRBJ1-2,few,TRBV7-9
CASSIGTSYEQYF,TGTGCCAGTAGTATTGGGACAAGCTACGAGCAGTACTTC,NA,TRBJ2-7,once,TRBV19
CAWSIDGDQPQHF,TGTGCCTGGAGTATAGATGGGGATCAGCCCCAGCATTTT,NA,TRBJ1-5,few,TRBV30
CAWDVGYNSPLHF,TGTGCCTGGGACGTGGGGTATAATTCACCCCTCCACTTT,NA,TRBJ1-6,once,TRBV30
CASPCNEQFF,TGTGCCTCGCCCTGCAATGAGCAGTTCTTC,NA,TRBJ2-1,NA,TRBV6-1
CASSLHRLTEAFF,TGTGCCAGCAGCCTACATCGGTTAACTGAAGCTTTCTTT,NA,TRBJ1-1,NA,TRBV4-2
CASTWTRPFYNEQFF,TGTGCCAGCACCTGGACTCGTCCTTTCTACAATGAGCAGTTCTTC,NA,TRBJ2-1,NA,TRBV7-2
CASSEGQSYNEQFF,TGTGCCAGCTCAGAGGGACAGTCCTACAATGAGCAGTTCTTC,TRBD1,TRBJ2-1,NA,TRBV18
CASSFPTDTQYF,TGTGCCAGCAGCTTCCCCACAGATACGCAGTATTTT,NA,TRBJ2-3,NA,TRBV7-9
CSAFTMGEKLFF,TGCAGCGCCTTTACGATGGGGGAAAAACTGTTTTTT,NA,TRBJ1-4,once,TRBV29-1
CASSLAWDTEAFF,TGTGCCAGCAGCTTAGCGTGGGACACTGAAGCTTTCTTT,NA,TRBJ1-1,NA,TRBV7-2
CASSQDPDKGAPAFF,TGCGCCAGCAGCCAGGACCCTGACAAAGGGGCCCCAGCTTTCTTT,NA,TRBJ1-1,NA,TRBV4-1
CASTRRTGIGNTIYF,TGTGCCAGTACTCGCCGGACAGGGATTGGAAACACCATATATTTT,TRBD1,TRBJ1-3,NA,TRBV19
CASRYRLAGSSYEQYF,TGTGCCAGCAGGTACAGACTAGCGGGGAGCTCCTACGAGCAGTACTTC,TRBD2,TRBJ2-7,NA,TRBV2